This T cell receptor beta chain derives from a study of PD-L1 blockade in urothelial cancer (dated by TCRdb to the late 2010s). Background for the entire study: Therapy was started in the mid-2010s for all patients, and atezolizumab 1,200 mg was administered intravenously every 3 weeks. About 85% of the 29 patients were identified as males with urothelial cancer of bladder origin, and a prior smoking history was reported by 18 of 29 patients. Fewer than ten patients reached durable clinical benefit, while some 21 patients did not. Blood samples were analyzed at 3 weeks after treatment start (second dose) and at 6 weeks after treatment start. Patients had an ECOG performance status of 0 or 1 and had received between 0 and 3 prior chemotherapy regimens. Just over 28 patients had pretreatment blood TCR-seq, 24 had at least one posttreatment blood collection, and 24 had tumor TCR-seq. Durable clinical benefit meant progression-free survival longer than 6 months, and TCR features were also tested against progression-free and overall survival. Blood samples yielded a median of roughly 150,000 T cells and 65,000 to 95,000 unique TCRs, with median clonality 0.080. An exploratory multi-omic analysis was conducted of the somatic, immune and clinical correlates of response to PD-L1 blockade with atezolizumab in urothelial cancer. Pretreatment tumor samples, along with matched peripheral blood serially collected before and after atezolizumab treatment, were subjected to TCR sequencing. Whole exome sequencing and RNA sequencing of pretreatment tumors were performed alongside TCR sequencing in the same patients.

To estimate absolute template abundance from read counts, synthetic TCR analog templates were spiked into each PCR. Using the immunoSEQ assay, TCRbeta CDR3 regions were amplified from genomic DNA with bias-controlled V and J gene primers. Rearranged TCRbeta segments were sequenced at approximately 20X coverage. As for how the authors treated the data: Clustering was used to correct sequencing errors, and CDR3s were annotated against IMGT so that V, D and J genes could be assigned. Downstream analyses used only productive TCRbeta rearrangements and left out out-of-frame or stop-codon sequences. Clonality was computed as one minus Shannon entropy normalized by the log of the number of unique productive sequences. Clones differing between time points or between blood and tumor were identified by Fisher's exact test with Benjamini-Hochberg correction at adjusted p below 0.01. TCRdb stores this immuneACCESS table with in-frame sequences only. Part of the clones is absent; in the studies checked, under half of the shortfall reflects unresolved V genes, and no reason is known for the rest. V and J calls and clone size come straight from that table; D and trimming were deduced from the DNA. This sample comprises over 65,000 clones, 85% to 90% of them detected only once. The top ten constitute around 4.2% of the sample.

The time point label on this specimen signifies: pretreatment peripheral blood. A total of under 35 patients with locally advanced or metastatic urothelial carcinoma, treated at Memorial Sloan Kettering on a trial protocol, made up the cohort. Peripheral blood mononuclear cells were collected pretreatment and during treatment, with between 1 and 8 total time points per patient. The Qiagen DNeasy Blood extraction kit was used to purify genomic DNA from total PBMCs and tumor samples. PBMCs were collected pretreatment and during treatment and were isolated and stored as previously described. General study outcomes and caveats: Improved progression-free and overall survival was associated with having pretreatment peripheral blood TCR clonality below the median. Because the sample size was small (n of about 27) and many exploratory analyses were performed, the results are intended to be hypothesis-generating. Patients with durable benefit showed greater expansion of tumor-associated TCR clones in peripheral blood 3 weeks after starting treatment (n of about 22, p = 0.022).

The germline V gene specifies SGHAT as CDR1 and FQNNGV as CDR2. The CDR3 spans 16 residues, from the cysteine through the phenylalanine. Only the CDR3 DNA stays, 48 bases, in frame from base 1. Unmatched junction bases come to 5, with V trimmed by 3 bases and J by 0 bases. Notes on this clone: What antigen it recognizes has not been identified. Base qualities are not provided; no much larger clone lies one nucleotide away.

The origin of this receptor is a man aged 65-85 years with urothelial cancer. This sample comprised PBMCs, obtained around atezolizumab (anti-PD-L1) treatment. The chain uses TRBV11-2 and TRBJ2-3; 8 junctional bases match TRBD2. CDR3 loop: CASSFPASGSTDTQYF. The nucleotide sequence reads TGTGCCAGCAGCTTTCCGGCTAGCGGGAGCACAGATACGCAGTATTTT. This CDR3, with the reference TRBV11-2 and TRBJ2-3 proteins standing in past its ends, gives the full variable domain EAGVAQSPRYKIIEKRQSVAFWCNPISGHATLYWYQQILGQGPKLLIQFQNNGVVDDSQLPKDRFSAERLKGVDSTLKIQPAKLEDSAVYLCASSFPASGSTDTQYFGPGTRLTVL.